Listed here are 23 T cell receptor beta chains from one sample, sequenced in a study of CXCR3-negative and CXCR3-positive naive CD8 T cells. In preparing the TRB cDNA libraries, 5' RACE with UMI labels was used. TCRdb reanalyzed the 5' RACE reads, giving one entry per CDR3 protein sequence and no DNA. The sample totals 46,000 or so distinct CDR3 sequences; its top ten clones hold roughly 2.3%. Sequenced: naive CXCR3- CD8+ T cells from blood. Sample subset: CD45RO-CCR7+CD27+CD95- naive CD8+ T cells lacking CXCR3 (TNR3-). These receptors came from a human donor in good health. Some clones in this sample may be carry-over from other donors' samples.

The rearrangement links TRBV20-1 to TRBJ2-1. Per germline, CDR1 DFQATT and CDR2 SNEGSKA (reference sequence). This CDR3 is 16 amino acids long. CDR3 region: CSARDLSGRAPNEQFF.

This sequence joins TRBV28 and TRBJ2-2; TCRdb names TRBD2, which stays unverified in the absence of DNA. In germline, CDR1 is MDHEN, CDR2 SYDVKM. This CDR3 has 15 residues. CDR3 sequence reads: CASSLVSLGSGELFF.

The CDR3: CSARDWETQYF. The V call is TRBV29-1, the J call TRBJ2-5; checking the TCRdb D call of TRBD1 is not possible without DNA. The germline gives CDR1 SQVTM, CDR2 ANQGSEA. This CDR3 comprises 11 residues.

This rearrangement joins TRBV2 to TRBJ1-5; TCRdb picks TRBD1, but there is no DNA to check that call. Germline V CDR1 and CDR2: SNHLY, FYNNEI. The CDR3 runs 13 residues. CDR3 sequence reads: CASSERGNQPQHF.

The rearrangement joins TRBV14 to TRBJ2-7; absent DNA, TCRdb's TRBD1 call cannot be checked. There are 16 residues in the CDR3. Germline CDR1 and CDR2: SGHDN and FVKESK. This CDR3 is CASSQGWDGVYYEQYF. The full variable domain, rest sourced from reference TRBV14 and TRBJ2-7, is EAGVTQFPSHSVIEKGQTVTLRCDPISGHDNLYWYRRVMGKEIKFLLHFVKESKQDESGMPNNRFLAERTGGTYSTLKVQPAELEDSGVYFCASSQGWDGVYYEQYFGPGTRLTVT.

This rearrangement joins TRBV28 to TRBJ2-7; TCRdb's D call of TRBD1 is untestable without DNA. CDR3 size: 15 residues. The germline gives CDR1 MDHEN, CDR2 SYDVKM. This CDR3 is CASSLQGIGFYEQYF.

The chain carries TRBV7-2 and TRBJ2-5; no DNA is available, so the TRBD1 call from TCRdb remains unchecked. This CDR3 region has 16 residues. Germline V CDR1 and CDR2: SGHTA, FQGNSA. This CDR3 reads CASSQHSVAGGETQYF.

Here the CDR3 reads CASSFGTSNEQFF. The V call is TRBV7-3, the J call TRBJ2-1. Looked up from germline, CDR1 is SGHTA and CDR2 is FQGTGA. The CDR3 runs 13 residues.

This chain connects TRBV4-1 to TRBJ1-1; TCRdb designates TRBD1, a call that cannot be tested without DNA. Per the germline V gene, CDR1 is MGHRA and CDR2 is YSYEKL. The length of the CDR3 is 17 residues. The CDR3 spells CASSQEPVGMGTIEAFF.

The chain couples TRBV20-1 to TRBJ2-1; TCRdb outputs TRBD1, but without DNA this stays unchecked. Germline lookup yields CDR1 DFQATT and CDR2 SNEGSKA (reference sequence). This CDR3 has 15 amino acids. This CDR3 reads CSAREQGGELNEQFF.

The CDR3 spells CASSQRPQGTNTGELFF. The chain joins TRBV4-1 to TRBJ2-2; checking the TCRdb D call of TRBD1 is not possible without DNA. The CDR3 is 17 amino acids. Germline CDR1 reads MGHRA; CDR2 reads YSYEKL.

The CDR3 region is CATSVGRAYNEQFF. V and J are TRBV15 and TRBJ2-1; TCRdb reports TRBD2, a call that lacks DNA to check it against. The germline CDR1 and CDR2 sequences are LNHNV and YYDKDF (reference sequence). CDR3 length: 14 amino acids.

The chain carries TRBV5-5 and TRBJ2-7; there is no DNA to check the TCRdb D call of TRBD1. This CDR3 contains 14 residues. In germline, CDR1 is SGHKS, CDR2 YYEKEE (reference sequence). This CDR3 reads CASSLQGRVYEQYF.

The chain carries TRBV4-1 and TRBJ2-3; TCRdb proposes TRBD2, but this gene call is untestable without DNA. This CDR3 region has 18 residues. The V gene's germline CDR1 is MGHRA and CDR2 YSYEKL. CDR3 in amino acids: CASSQGTLAGGPTDTQYF.

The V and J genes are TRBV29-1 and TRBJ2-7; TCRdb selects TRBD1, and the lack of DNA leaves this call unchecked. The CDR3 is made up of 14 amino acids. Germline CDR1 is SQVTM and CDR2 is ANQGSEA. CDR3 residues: CSVRGGGEVYEQYF.

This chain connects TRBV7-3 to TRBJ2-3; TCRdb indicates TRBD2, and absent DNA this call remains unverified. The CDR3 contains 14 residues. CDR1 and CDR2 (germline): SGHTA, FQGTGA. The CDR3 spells CASSLLAGSDTQYF.

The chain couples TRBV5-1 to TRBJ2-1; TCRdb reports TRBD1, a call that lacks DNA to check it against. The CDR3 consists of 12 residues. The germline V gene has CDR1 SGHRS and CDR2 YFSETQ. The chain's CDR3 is CASNYRGNEQFF.

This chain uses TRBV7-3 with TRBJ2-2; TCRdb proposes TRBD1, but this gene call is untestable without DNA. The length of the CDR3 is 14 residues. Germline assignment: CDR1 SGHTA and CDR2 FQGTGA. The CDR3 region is CASRAGENAGELFF.

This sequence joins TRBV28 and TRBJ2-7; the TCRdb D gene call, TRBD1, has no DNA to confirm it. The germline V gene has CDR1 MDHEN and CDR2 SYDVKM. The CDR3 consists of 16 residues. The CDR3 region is CASSRGEQYNSYEQYF.

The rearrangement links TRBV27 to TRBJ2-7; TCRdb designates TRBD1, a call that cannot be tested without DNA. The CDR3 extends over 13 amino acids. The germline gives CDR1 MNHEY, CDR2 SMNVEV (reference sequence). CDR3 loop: CASSRGVMNEQYF.

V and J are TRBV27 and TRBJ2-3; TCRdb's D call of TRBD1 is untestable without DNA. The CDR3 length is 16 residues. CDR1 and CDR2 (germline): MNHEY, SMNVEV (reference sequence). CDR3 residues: CASSFPGPSSTDTQYF.

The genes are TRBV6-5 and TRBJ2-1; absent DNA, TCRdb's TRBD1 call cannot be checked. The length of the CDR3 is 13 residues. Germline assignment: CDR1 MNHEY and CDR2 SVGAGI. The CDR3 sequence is CASSYRGLDEQFF.

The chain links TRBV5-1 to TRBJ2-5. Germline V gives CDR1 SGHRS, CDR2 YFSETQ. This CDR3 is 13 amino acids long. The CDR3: CASTPSYQETQYF.